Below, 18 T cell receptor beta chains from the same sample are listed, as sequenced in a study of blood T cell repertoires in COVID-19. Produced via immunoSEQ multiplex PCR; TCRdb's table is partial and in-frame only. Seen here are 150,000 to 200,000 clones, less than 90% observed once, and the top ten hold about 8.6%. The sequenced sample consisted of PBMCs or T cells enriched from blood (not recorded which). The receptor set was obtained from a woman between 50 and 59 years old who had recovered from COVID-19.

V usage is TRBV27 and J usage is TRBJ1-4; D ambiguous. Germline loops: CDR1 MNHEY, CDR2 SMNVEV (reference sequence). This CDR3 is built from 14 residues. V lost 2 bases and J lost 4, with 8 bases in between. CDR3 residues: CASSLEGVNEKLFF. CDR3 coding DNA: TGTGCCAGCAGTTTAGAAGGAGTTAATGAAAAACTGTTTTTT. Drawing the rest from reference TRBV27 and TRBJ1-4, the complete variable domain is EAQVTQNPRYLITVTGKKLTVTCSQNMNHEYMSWYRQDPGLGLRQIYYSMNVEVTDKGDVPEGYKVSRKEKRNFPLILESPSPNQTSLYFCASSLEGVNEKLFFGSGTQLSVL.

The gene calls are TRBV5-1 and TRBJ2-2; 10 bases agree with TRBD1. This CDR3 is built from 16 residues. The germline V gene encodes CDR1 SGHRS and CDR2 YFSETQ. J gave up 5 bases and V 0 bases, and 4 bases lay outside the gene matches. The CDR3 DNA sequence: TGCGCCAGCAGCTTGGGATGGACAGGGGGTACCGGGGAGCTGTTTTTT. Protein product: CASSLGWTGGTGELFF.

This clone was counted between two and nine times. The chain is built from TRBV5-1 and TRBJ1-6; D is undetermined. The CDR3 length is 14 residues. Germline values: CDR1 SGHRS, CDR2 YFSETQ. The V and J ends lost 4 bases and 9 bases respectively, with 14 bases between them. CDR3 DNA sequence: TGCGCCAGCAGCCAGGATAGTCATGTTTCACCCCTCCACTTT. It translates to CASSQDSHVSPLHF.

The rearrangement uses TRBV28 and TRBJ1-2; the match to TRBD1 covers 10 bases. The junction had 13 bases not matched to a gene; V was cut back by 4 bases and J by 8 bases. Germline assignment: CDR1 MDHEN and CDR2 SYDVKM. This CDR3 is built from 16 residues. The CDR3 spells CASSSSGTGDPEGYTF. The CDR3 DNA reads TGTGCCAGCAGTTCCTCCGGGACAGGGGACCCGGAGGGCTACACCTTC.

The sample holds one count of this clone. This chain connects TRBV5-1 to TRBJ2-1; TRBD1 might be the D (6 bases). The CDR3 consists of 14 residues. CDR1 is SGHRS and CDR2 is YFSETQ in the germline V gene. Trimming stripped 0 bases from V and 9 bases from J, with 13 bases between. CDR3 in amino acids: CASSLDRVGGEQFF. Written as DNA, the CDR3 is TGCGCCAGCAGCTTGGATAGAGTAGGGGGTGAGCAGTTCTTC.

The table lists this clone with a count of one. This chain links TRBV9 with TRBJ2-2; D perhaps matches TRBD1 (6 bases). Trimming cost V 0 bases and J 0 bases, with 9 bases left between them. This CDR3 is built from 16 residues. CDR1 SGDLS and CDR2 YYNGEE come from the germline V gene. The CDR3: CASSVATGTNTGELFF. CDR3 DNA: TGTGCCAGCAGCGTAGCCACAGGGACGAACACCGGGGAGCTGTTTTTT.

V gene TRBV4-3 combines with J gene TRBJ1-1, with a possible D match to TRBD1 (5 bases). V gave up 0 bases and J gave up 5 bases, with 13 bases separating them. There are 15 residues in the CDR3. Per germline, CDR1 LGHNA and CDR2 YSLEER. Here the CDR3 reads CASSQDPQGRTEAFF. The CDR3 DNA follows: TGCGCCAGCAGCCAAGATCCCCAGGGTCGGACTGAAGCTTTCTTT.

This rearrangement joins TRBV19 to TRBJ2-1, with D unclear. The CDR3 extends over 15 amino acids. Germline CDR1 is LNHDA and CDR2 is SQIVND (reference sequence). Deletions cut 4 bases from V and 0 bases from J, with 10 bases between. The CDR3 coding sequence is TGTGCCAGTAGTACCCTTATGAGCTCCTACAATGAGCAGTTCTTC. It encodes CASSTLMSSYNEQFF.

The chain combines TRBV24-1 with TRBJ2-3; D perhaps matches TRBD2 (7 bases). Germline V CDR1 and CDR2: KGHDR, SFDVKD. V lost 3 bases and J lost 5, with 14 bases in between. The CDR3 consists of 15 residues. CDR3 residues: CATSDIRGGIDTQYF. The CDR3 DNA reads TGTGCCACCAGTGATATCAGGGGAGGGATAGATACGCAGTATTTT.

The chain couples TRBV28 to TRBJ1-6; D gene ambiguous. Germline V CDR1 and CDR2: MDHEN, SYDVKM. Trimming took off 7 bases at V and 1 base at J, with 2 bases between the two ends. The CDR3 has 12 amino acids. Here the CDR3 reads CASISYNSPLHF. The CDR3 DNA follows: TGTGCCAGCATATCCTATAATTCACCCCTCCACTTT.

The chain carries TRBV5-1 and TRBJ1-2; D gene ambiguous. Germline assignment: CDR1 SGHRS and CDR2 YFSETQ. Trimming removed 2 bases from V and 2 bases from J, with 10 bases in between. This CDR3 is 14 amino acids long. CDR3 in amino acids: CASSLREANYGYTF. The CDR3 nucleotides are TGCGCCAGCAGCTTAAGGGAGGCCAACTATGGCTACACCTTC.

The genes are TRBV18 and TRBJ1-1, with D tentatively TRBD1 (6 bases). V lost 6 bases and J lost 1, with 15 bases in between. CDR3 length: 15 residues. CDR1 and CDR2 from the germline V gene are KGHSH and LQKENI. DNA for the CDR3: TGTGCCAGCTCTCCCCGCCGGGGACAGAACACTGAAGCTTTCTTT. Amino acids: CASSPRRGQNTEAFF.

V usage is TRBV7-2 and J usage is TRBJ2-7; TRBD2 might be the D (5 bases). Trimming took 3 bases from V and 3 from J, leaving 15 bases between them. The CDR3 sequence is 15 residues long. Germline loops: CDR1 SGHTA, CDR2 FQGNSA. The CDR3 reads CASSFTPGGGYEQYF. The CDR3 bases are TGTGCCAGCAGCTTCACCCCAGGAGGTGGCTACGAGCAGTACTTC.

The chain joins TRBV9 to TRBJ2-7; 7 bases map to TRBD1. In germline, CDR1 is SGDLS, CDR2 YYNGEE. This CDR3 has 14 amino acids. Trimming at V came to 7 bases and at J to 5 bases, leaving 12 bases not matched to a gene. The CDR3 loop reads CASGSAQGSNEQYF. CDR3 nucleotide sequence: TGTGCCAGCGGGTCAGCACAGGGGTCAAACGAGCAGTACTTC.

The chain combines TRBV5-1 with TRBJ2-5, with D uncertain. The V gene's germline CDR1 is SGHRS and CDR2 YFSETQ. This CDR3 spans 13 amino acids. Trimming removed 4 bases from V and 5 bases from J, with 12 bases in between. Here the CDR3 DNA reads TGCGCCAGCAGCCCCTCGACTTGGGAGACCCAGTACTTC. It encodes CASSPSTWETQYF.

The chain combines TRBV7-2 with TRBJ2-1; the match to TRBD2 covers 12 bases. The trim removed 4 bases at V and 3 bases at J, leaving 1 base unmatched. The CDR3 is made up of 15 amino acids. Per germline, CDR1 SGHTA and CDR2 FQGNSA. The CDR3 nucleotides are TGTGCCAGCAGCTGGACTAGCGGGAACTACAATGAGCAGTTCTTC. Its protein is CASSWTSGNYNEQFF.

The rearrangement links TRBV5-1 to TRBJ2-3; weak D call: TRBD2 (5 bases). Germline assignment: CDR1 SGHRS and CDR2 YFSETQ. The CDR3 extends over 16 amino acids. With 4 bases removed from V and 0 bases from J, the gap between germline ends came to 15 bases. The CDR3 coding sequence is TGCGCCAGCAGCCTGGGGAGCCGGATAAGCACAGATACGCAGTATTTT. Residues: CASSLGSRISTDTQYF.

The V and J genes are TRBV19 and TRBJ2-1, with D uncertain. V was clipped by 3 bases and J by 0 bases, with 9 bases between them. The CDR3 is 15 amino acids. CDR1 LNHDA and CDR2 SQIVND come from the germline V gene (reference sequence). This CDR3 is CASSMAASSYNEQFF. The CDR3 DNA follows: TGTGCCAGTAGTATGGCGGCGAGCTCCTACAATGAGCAGTTCTTC.